These 32 T cell receptor beta chains came from one sample sequenced in a study of T cell clonotyping in hematopoietic cell transplantation. Here immunoSEQ multiplex PCR was the method, and the copy in TCRdb shows in-frame clones only, minus some. Of roughly 49,000 clones listed, 65% to 90% are singletons. Regarding time point: recipient sample about 28 days before transplant, after cytoreduction. Here the sequenced sample was peripheral blood mononuclear cells, taken before stem cell transplant. The source of these receptors is a man in his fifties or sixties with biphenotypic leukemia. Some clones in this sample may be carry-over from other donors' samples.

This rearrangement joins TRBV4-2 to TRBJ1-1, with a tentative D call TRBD1 (5 bases). Germline V gives CDR1 LGHNA, CDR2 YNFKEQ. The V end lost 7 bases, the J end lost 0 bases, and 15 bases lay between the germline ends. CDR3 length: 15 residues. As DNA, the CDR3 is TGTGCCAGCAACCGACTAGACAGCTTGAACACTGAAGCTTTCTTT. Amino acids: CASNRLDSLNTEAFF.

This chain links TRBV30 with TRBJ1-3; a possible D gene is TRBD1 (6 bases). The CDR3 contains 13 residues. Per the germline V gene, CDR1 is GTSNPN and CDR2 is SVGIG (reference sequence). V was cut by 2 bases and J by 11 bases, with 16 bases left in between. The CDR3 here is CAWSPGQLRAIYF. The CDR3 nucleotides read TGTGCCTGGAGTCCAGGACAGCTTCGGGCCATATATTTT.

Here the CDR3 reads CAWNGRVTSTDTQYF. In nucleotides, the CDR3 is TGTGCCTGGAATGGAAGGGTTACTAGCACAGATACGCAGTATTTT. The V gene is TRBV30, the J gene TRBJ2-3; D uncertain. Trimming removed 4 bases at V and 0 bases at J, with 14 bases between. This CDR3 is built from 15 residues. The germline V gene has CDR1 GTSNPN and CDR2 SVGIG (reference sequence).

J is TRBJ2-7 and V is TRBV5-1; no firm D call. Trimming left V 0 bases short and J 0 bases short, with 10 bases between. Looked up from germline, CDR1 is SGHRS and CDR2 is YFSETQ. This CDR3 contains 15 residues. The CDR3 bases are TGCGCCAGCAGCTTGGTGGCGCAGCCCTCCTACGAGCAGTACTTC. This translates into CASSLVAQPSYEQYF. Combining the CDR3 with reference TRBV5-1 and TRBJ2-7 gives the whole variable domain KAGVTQTPRYLIKTRGQQVTLSCSPISGHRSVSWYQQTPGQGLQFLFEYFSETQRNKGNFPGRFSGRQFSNSRSEMNVSTLELGDSALYLCASSLVAQPSYEQYFGPGTRLTVT.

The chain employs TRBV11-3 and TRBJ2-7, with 10 nucleotides matching TRBD2. The junction had 11 bases not matched to a gene; V was cut back by 0 bases and J by 3 bases. The CDR3 is 18 amino acids. Germline V gives CDR1 SGHNT, CDR2 YENEEA. DNA of the CDR3: TGTGCCAGCAGCTTAGATTCCCCCACTCTAGCGGGAGTCTACGAGCAGTACTTC. Its translation is CASSLDSPTLAGVYEQYF.

The genes are TRBV15 and TRBJ2-7, with D possibly being TRBD1 (5 bases). Germline V gene lookup returns CDR1 LNHNV and CDR2 YYDKDF (reference sequence). This CDR3 contains 16 residues. Trimming shortened V by 0 bases and J by 0 bases, and 12 bases separated the two germline ends. DNA of the CDR3: TGTGCCACCAGCAGAGATCGAACAGGAAGCTCCTACGAGCAGTACTTC. Translation: CATSRDRTGSSYEQYF.

The chain employs TRBV11-3 and TRBJ2-1; the D call may be TRBD1 or TRBD2 (7 bases each). CDR1 is SGHNT, CDR2 YENEEA, per germline. V lost 5 bases to trimming and J lost 5 bases, with 16 bases between them. The length of the CDR3 is 15 residues. The CDR3 loop is CASSPNRGGNNEQFF. The CDR3 DNA follows: TGTGCCAGCAGCCCGAACAGGGGAGGGAACAATGAGCAGTTCTTC.

The chain has TRBV30 and TRBJ1-2; D call uncertain. Germline V lookup: CDR1 GTSNPN, CDR2 SVGIG (reference sequence). V lost 4 bases and J 3 bases, leaving 9 bases between the germline ends. The CDR3 covers 12 residues. The CDR3 sequence: CAWINPDYGYTF. The CDR3 DNA reads TGTGCCTGGATCAACCCGGACTATGGCTACACCTTC.

This CDR3 is CASRGSTNEKLFF. CDR3 nucleotides: TGTGCCTCCCGAGGTTCAACTAATGAAAAACTGTTTTTT. The rearrangement links TRBV30 to TRBJ1-4; D gene uncertain. CDR3 length equals 13 residues. Germline values: CDR1 GTSNPN, CDR2 SVGIG (reference sequence). V dropped 7 bases and J dropped 0 bases, with 9 bases sitting between them.

The chain employs TRBV6-5 and TRBJ2-2; D is possibly TRBD1 (7 bases). Germline loops: CDR1 MNHEY, CDR2 SVGAGI. CDR3 size: 15 residues. With 6 bases removed from V and 4 bases from J, the gap between germline ends came to 15 bases. CDR3: CASRISGGTTGELFF. CDR3 bases: TGTGCCAGCAGGATCTCAGGGGGGACCACCGGGGAGCTGTTTTTT.

The CDR3 here is CAWDGEGSPYEQYF. CDR3 DNA sequence: TGTGCCTGGGATGGAGAAGGCAGTCCCTACGAGCAGTACTTC. This chain uses TRBV30 with TRBJ2-7; D ambiguous. Germline CDR1 and CDR2: GTSNPN and SVGIG (reference sequence). Trimming cost V 5 bases and J 2 bases, with 16 bases left between them. The CDR3 is made up of 14 amino acids.

The rearrangement uses TRBV6-5 and TRBJ1-2; 7 bases are shared with TRBD1. Germline assignment: CDR1 MNHEY and CDR2 SVGAGI. CDR3 length: 14 residues. The junction had 9 bases not matched to a gene; V was cut back by 7 bases and J by 4 bases. This CDR3 is CASTRQGRGYGYTF. DNA for the CDR3: TGTGCCAGCACCAGACAGGGAAGGGGCTATGGCTACACCTTC.

This chain joins TRBV28 and TRBJ2-7; D is unresolved. The CDR3 loop spans 12 amino acids. V was cut by 3 bases and J by 5 bases, with 8 bases left in between. Germline V gene data show CDR1 as MDHEN and CDR2 as SYDVKM. The CDR3 protein is CASSFGQNEQYF. DNA for the CDR3: TGTGCCAGCAGTTTTGGGCAAAACGAGCAGTACTTC.

V and J are TRBV6-1 and TRBJ2-7, with D uncertain. V shed 5 bases and J shed 7 bases, with 3 bases lying between them. The germline V gene has CDR1 MNHNS and CDR2 SASEGT. CDR3 length equals 9 residues. CDR3 loop: CASSQEQYF. The CDR3, as DNA: TGTGCCAGCAGTCAAGAGCAGTACTTC.

This chain joins TRBV11-3 and TRBJ2-7; TRBD2 agrees at 8 bases. J gave up 4 bases and V 10 bases, and 9 bases lay outside the gene matches. CDR3 size: 13 residues. Germline CDR1 is SGHNT and CDR2 is YENEEA. DNA of the CDR3: TGTGCCAAAGGGACTAGTGTTCGGTACGAGCAGTACTTC. Its protein is CAKGTSVRYEQYF.

The rearrangement uses TRBV28 and TRBJ1-1; D is unresolved. The CDR3 sequence is 12 residues long. Trimming shortened V by 5 bases and J by 5 bases, and 9 bases separated the two germline ends. The germline V gene has CDR1 MDHEN and CDR2 SYDVKM. The CDR3 nucleotides read TGTGCCAGCAGTCCCCGTGGAACTGAAGCTTTCTTT. Translated: CASSPRGTEAFF.

The rearrangement uses TRBV5-6 and TRBJ2-3, with TRBD1 matching over 8 bases. CDR3 length: 15 residues. The germline CDR1 and CDR2 sequences are SGHDT and YYEEEE. V was pared by 4 bases and J by 6 bases, with 10 bases of the junction left unmatched. The CDR3 bases are TGTGCCAGCAGCCCGGACAGGGAACAAGGGGATACGCAGTATTTT. Protein product: CASSPDREQGDTQYF.

The gene calls are TRBV11-2 and TRBJ2-2, with D hard to call. V lost 4 bases and J 1 base, leaving 10 bases between the germline ends. CDR3 size: 15 residues. CDR1 and CDR2 from the germline V gene are SGHAT and FQNNGV. The DNA of the CDR3 is TGTGCCAGCAGCTCGCGACTGAGGAACACCGGGGAGCTGTTTTTT. This sequence encodes CASSSRLRNTGELFF.

This clone was seen only a few times. This chain joins TRBV7-2 and TRBJ1-1; TRBD1 aligns across 9 bases. This CDR3 is built from 13 residues. The germline V gene has CDR1 SGHTA and CDR2 FQGNSA. V lost 1 base, J lost 11 bases, and 5 bases stayed unmatched. This CDR3 is CASSLGGDRDAFF. The DNA of the CDR3 is TGTGCCAGCAGCTTAGGTGGGGACAGGGATGCTTTCTTT.

The chain couples TRBV19 to TRBJ2-2, with D possibly being TRBD1 or TRBD2 (5 bases each). Trimming removed 6 bases from V and 4 bases from J, with 15 bases in between. Germline CDR1 LNHDA, CDR2 SQIVND (reference sequence). The CDR3 totals 15 residues. This CDR3 reads CASSPGQGVTGELFF. The CDR3 DNA sequence: TGTGCCAGTAGCCCGGGGCAGGGAGTCACCGGGGAGCTGTTTTTT. The variable domain in full, with the rest retrieved from reference TRBV19 and TRBJ2-2, is DGGITQSPKYLFRKEGQNVTLSCEQNLNHDAMYWYRQDPGQGLRLIYYSQIVNDFQKGDIAEGYSVSREKKESFPLTVTSAQKNPTAFYLCASSPGQGVTGELFFGEGSRLTVL.

CDR3 DNA sequence: TGCGCCAGCAGCTTGCGGGGAGTGGGCAACTATGGCTACACCTTC. It yields the protein CASSLRGVGNYGYTF. The V and J genes are TRBV5-1 and TRBJ1-2; D is ambiguous. Germline CDR1 reads SGHRS; CDR2 reads YFSETQ. V was cut by 1 base and J by 2 bases, with 12 bases left in between. The CDR3 has 15 amino acids.

The genes are TRBV2 and TRBJ1-2, with 8 bases identical to TRBD1. The V gene end was trimmed by 0 bases and the J gene end by 4 bases; junction bases not matched to a gene: 1. The V gene's germline CDR1 is SNHLY and CDR2 FYNNEI. This CDR3 contains 14 residues. CDR3 sequence: CASSEAGQVYGYTF. As DNA, the CDR3 is TGTGCCAGCAGTGAAGCGGGACAGGTCTATGGCTACACCTTC.

This rearrangement joins TRBV5-1 to TRBJ2-2; D call uncertain. The V gene lost 5 bases and the J gene lost 0 bases, with 11 bases spanning the gap. Germline CDR1 is SGHRS and CDR2 is YFSETQ. The CDR3 sequence is 15 residues long. The CDR3 spells CASRGGGSNTGELFF. In nucleotides, the CDR3 is TGCGCCAGCAGAGGTGGCGGATCGAACACCGGGGAGCTGTTTTTT. The full variable domain, rest sourced from reference TRBV5-1 and TRBJ2-2, is KAGVTQTPRYLIKTRGQQVTLSCSPISGHRSVSWYQQTPGQGLQFLFEYFSETQRNKGNFPGRFSGRQFSNSRSEMNVSTLELGDSALYLCASRGGGSNTGELFFGEGSRLTVL.

This clone occurred a few times. V and J are TRBV9 and TRBJ1-4, with D perhaps matching TRBD1 (6 bases). This CDR3 comprises 13 residues. Germline assignment: CDR1 SGDLS and CDR2 YYNGEE. V was shortened by 3 bases and J by 10 bases, with 13 bases between the two germline ends. This chain's CDR3 is CASSADSKGKLFF. The CDR3 DNA reads as TGTGCCAGCAGCGCGGACAGTAAGGGAAAACTGTTTTTT.

This clone was counted a few times. The gene calls are TRBV14 and TRBJ2-2, with 9 bases identical to TRBD1. The germline V gene encodes CDR1 SGHDN and CDR2 FVKESK. After removal of 6 bases from V and 5 bases from J, the junction contained 19 bases not matched to a gene. CDR3 length equals 19 residues. The CDR3 DNA is TGTGCCAGCAGTCCCCCGGGACAGGGAACCCCGGGAAGGACCGGGGAGCTGTTTTTT. Amino acid sequence: CASSPPGQGTPGRTGELFF.

The V and J genes are TRBV29-1 and TRBJ2-6; the D gene is possibly TRBD2 (6 bases). The V and J ends lost 5 bases and 0 bases respectively, with 14 bases between them. This CDR3 spans 16 amino acids. Per the germline V gene, CDR1 is SQVTM and CDR2 is ANQGSEA. In nucleotides, the CDR3 is TGCAGCGTTCGGGGGTCTTCCAGCTCTGGGGCCAACGTCCTGACTTTC. Translating gives CSVRGSSSSGANVLTF.

The chain is built from TRBV11-3 and TRBJ2-1; 7 nucleotides match TRBD2. The CDR3 totals 14 residues. Germline V gives CDR1 SGHNT, CDR2 YENEEA. With V trimmed by 5 bases and J by 3 bases, 4 bases remained unmatched. CDR3 bases: TGTGCCAGCAGCCGAGGCGGGGGCTACAATGAGCAGTTCTTC. Protein product: CASSRGGGYNEQFF.

This chain uses TRBV11-2 with TRBJ2-7; a possible D gene is TRBD1 (6 bases). The CDR3 runs 12 residues. V was trimmed by 8 bases and J by 0 bases, leaving 8 bases between them. Germline CDR1 SGHAT, CDR2 FQNNGV. The CDR3, as DNA: TGTGCCAGCGGACAGTACTCCTACGAGCAGTACTTC. It codes for CASGQYSYEQYF.

The chain couples TRBV4-2 to TRBJ2-1; the match to TRBD2 covers 11 bases. Trimming removed 5 bases from V and 5 bases from J; junction bases left unmatched: 5. The CDR3 spans 15 residues. The germline gives CDR1 LGHNA, CDR2 YNFKEQ. Written as DNA, the CDR3 is TGTGCCAGCAGCTATGGGACTAGCGGAAACAATGAGCAGTTCTTC. Translated, it gives CASSYGTSGNNEQFF.

Only a few counts were recorded for this clone. This rearrangement joins TRBV5-1 to TRBJ2-2; 11 bases match TRBD2. With V trimmed by 4 bases and J by 7 bases, 3 bases remained unmatched. Germline V gene sequence: CDR1 SGHRS, CDR2 YFSETQ. The CDR3 is made up of 14 amino acids. This chain's CDR3 is CASSGLAGGGELFF. CDR3 DNA: TGCGCCAGCAGCGGGCTAGCGGGAGGCGGGGAGCTGTTTTTT.

V and J are TRBV6-1 and TRBJ1-5, with TRBD1 identical over 7 bases. The CDR3 is 15 residues long. CDR1 and CDR2 from the germline V gene are MNHNS and SASEGT. V was pared by 0 bases and J by 2 bases, with 1 base of the junction left unmatched. The CDR3 spells CASSEAGQRNQPQHF. The CDR3 nucleotides are TGTGCCAGCAGTGAAGCGGGACAGCGCAATCAGCCCCAGCATTTT.

This chain joins TRBV7-3 and TRBJ1-1, with D possibly matching TRBD1 (6 bases). Germline V gives CDR1 SGHTA, CDR2 FQGTGA. The length of the CDR3 is 13 residues. Trimming removed 5 bases from V and 3 bases from J, with 10 bases in between. Here the CDR3 DNA reads TGTGCCAGCAGCCTAAGGGGGGACACTGAAGCTTTCTTT. It yields the protein CASSLRGDTEAFF.